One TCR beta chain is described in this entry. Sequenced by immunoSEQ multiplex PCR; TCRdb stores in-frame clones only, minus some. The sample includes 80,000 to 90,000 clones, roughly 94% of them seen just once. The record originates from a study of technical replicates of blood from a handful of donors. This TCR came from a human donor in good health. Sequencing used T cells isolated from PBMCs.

The CDR3 DNA is TGTGCCAGCAGTGACAGGGGGGATGAGCAGTTCTTC. Translating gives CASSDRGDEQFF. This sequence joins TRBV2 and TRBJ2-1; D possibly corresponds to TRBD1 (7 bases). The CDR3 is 12 amino acids. The germline CDR1 and CDR2 sequences are SNHLY and FYNNEI. Trimming removed 3 bases from V and 8 bases from J, with 8 bases in between.